Following are 29 T cell receptor beta chains from one sample sequenced in a study of T cell responses to AZD1222 COVID-19 vaccine. The assay was immunoSEQ multiplex PCR, and TCRdb's table has in-frame clones only and misses some. The table has around 100,000 clones, 92% seen once. This material consisted of peripheral blood, taken on day 0 of AZD1222 vaccination. These receptors all come from an adult in good health.

The CDR3 spells CASSQARGNTIYF. CDR3 nucleotides: TGCGCCAGCAGCCAAGCCAGGGGAAACACCATATATTTT. The rearrangement uses TRBV4-3 and TRBJ1-3; no clear D. Per germline, CDR1 LGHNA and CDR2 YSLEER. The CDR3 contains 13 residues. Trimming shortened V by 1 base and J by 4 bases, and 5 bases separated the two germline ends.

The rearrangement uses TRBV6-6 and TRBJ1-2, with D hard to call. Trimming left V 0 bases short and J 4 bases short, with 9 bases between. This CDR3 spans 14 amino acids. Germline CDR1 MNHNY, CDR2 SVGAGI (reference sequence). This chain's CDR3 is CASSYSAASYGYTF. The CDR3 region has the DNA TGTGCCAGCAGTTACTCGGCGGCTTCCTATGGCTACACCTTC.

V and J are TRBV2 and TRBJ1-2; D is undetermined. V was cut by 2 bases and J by 4 bases, with 14 bases left in between. This CDR3 is 15 amino acids long. CDR1 and CDR2 from the germline V gene are SNHLY and FYNNEI. The CDR3 DNA sequence: TGTGCCAGCAGTGAATTGGGTCAGGCCGGCTATGGCTACACCTTC. It specifies CASSELGQAGYGYTF.

The V and J genes are TRBV7-3 and TRBJ2-1; the D call may be TRBD1 or TRBD2 (5 bases each). This CDR3 contains 12 residues. Germline lookup yields CDR1 SGHTA and CDR2 FQGTGA. V was trimmed by 5 bases and J by 10 bases, leaving 12 bases between them. The DNA for the CDR3 is TGTGCCAGCAGCCTCCTCGGGACGGAGCAGTTCTTC. Protein sequence: CASSLLGTEQFF.

V usage is TRBV13 and J usage is TRBJ2-7, with unresolved D. The CDR3 is 15 residues long. The germline V gene has CDR1 PRHDT and CDR2 FYEKMQ (reference sequence). V was shortened by 8 bases and J by 1 base, with 18 bases between the two germline ends. Written as DNA, the CDR3 is TGTGCCAGCGGAGAACACGATAGCTATTCCTACGAGCAGTACTTC. Translation gives CASGEHDSYSYEQYF.

The J gene is TRBJ2-3, the V gene TRBV18; D possibly corresponds to TRBD2 (6 bases). Trimming removed 0 bases from V and 6 bases from J, with 13 bases in between. This CDR3 is 15 amino acids long. CDR1 is KGHSH, CDR2 LQKENI, per germline. The CDR3 loop is CASSPPGAGLDTQYF. The CDR3, as DNA: TGTGCCAGCTCACCACCAGGGGCGGGGCTCGATACGCAGTATTTT. The full variable domain, in which reference TRBV18 and TRBJ2-3 provide the parts outside the CDR3, is NAGVMQNPRHLVRRRGQEARLRCSPMKGHSHVYWYRQLPEEGLKFMVYLQKENIIDESGMPKERFSAEFPKEGPSILRIQQVVRGDSAAYFCASSPPGAGLDTQYFGPGTRLTVL.

The chain combines TRBV12-5 with TRBJ2-1; the match to TRBD1 covers 7 bases. Germline V gene sequence: CDR1 LGHNT, CDR2 FRNRAP. V shed 0 bases, J shed 5 bases, and the junction held 1 base outside the gene matches. The CDR3 runs 14 residues. CDR3 sequence reads: CASGLVQGNNEQFF. In nucleotides, the CDR3 is TGTGCTAGTGGTTTGGTACAGGGGAACAATGAGCAGTTCTTC. The full variable domain, with the rest looked up from reference TRBV12-5 and TRBJ2-1, is DARVTQTPRHKVTEMGQEVTMRCQPILGHNTVFWYRQTMMQGLELLAYFRNRAPLDDSGMPKDRFSAEMPDATLATLKIQPSEPRDSAVYFCASGLVQGNNEQFFGPGTRLTVL.

This chain links TRBV29-1 with TRBJ2-5; no clear D. Germline-derived CDR1 and CDR2 are SQVTM and ANQGSEA. The germline V and J ends were trimmed by 6 bases and 3 bases, with 11 bases remaining between them. The CDR3 sequence is 12 residues long. The CDR3 spells CSVAQSKETQYF. The CDR3 DNA sequence: TGCAGCGTCGCCCAGAGCAAAGAGACCCAGTACTTC.

The J gene is TRBJ1-1, the V gene TRBV3-1 (or the pseudogene TRBV3-2); D unresolved. V lost 1 base and J 5 bases, leaving 11 bases between the germline ends. The CDR3 is 14 residues long. Germline assignment: CDR1 LGHDT and CDR2 YNNKEL (reference sequence). CDR3: CASSQGGIRTEAFF. CDR3 sequence (DNA): TGTGCCAGCAGCCAAGGAGGGATTAGGACTGAAGCTTTCTTT.

The chain has TRBV7-2 and TRBJ1-4; D is ambiguous. Trimming shortened V by 6 bases and J by 7 bases, and 12 bases separated the two germline ends. Germline CDR1 and CDR2: SGHTA and FQGNSA. The CDR3 has 13 residues. CDR3 residues: CASSWAATEKLFF. The CDR3 region has the DNA TGTGCCAGCAGTTGGGCCGCCACTGAAAAACTGTTTTTT.

This sequence joins TRBV20-1 and TRBJ2-7; D uncertain. The CDR3 is made up of 12 amino acids. CDR1 and CDR2 (germline): DFQATT, SNEGSKA (reference sequence). V gave up 3 bases and J gave up 3 bases, with 9 bases separating them. Written as DNA, the CDR3 is TGCAGTGCTAGTACCAGGTTCTACGAGCAGTACTTC. This translates into CSASTRFYEQYF.

This chain uses TRBV11-3 with TRBJ1-6, with D maybe TRBD1 (6 bases). CDR1 and CDR2 (germline): SGHNT, YENEEA. The CDR3 is made up of 14 amino acids. V lost 1 base and J 8 bases, leaving 9 bases between the germline ends. CDR3 amino acids: CASSLGDIDSPLHF. CDR3 nucleotides: TGTGCCAGCAGCTTAGGGGACATAGATTCACCCCTCCACTTT.

This clone is a singleton in its sample. The J gene is TRBJ2-2, the V gene TRBV2, with 8 bases lining up with TRBD1. The CDR3 has 14 amino acids. The V gene's germline CDR1 is SNHLY and CDR2 FYNNEI. V was pared by 5 bases and J by 5 bases, with 4 bases of the junction left unmatched. This CDR3 reads CASSRQGRTGELFF. DNA of the CDR3: TGTGCCAGCAGTAGACAGGGGAGAACCGGGGAGCTGTTTTTT.

The genes are TRBV5-4 and TRBJ1-4; D may be TRBD1 (6 bases). CDR3 size: 15 residues. Germline assignment: CDR1 SGHNT and CDR2 YYREEE (reference sequence). V was pared by 3 bases and J by 1 base, with 10 bases between. Here the CDR3 DNA reads TGTGCCAGCAGCTCGGCAGGGGAAACTAATGAAAAACTGTTTTTT. Translated, it gives CASSSAGETNEKLFF.

The chain couples TRBV27 to TRBJ1-5, with D uncertain. From germline, CDR1 is MNHEY and CDR2 SMNVEV (reference sequence). V was pared by 0 bases and J by 0 bases, with 6 bases between. The CDR3 extends over 15 amino acids. CDR3 loop: CASSLSVYSNQPQHF. The CDR3, as DNA: TGTGCCAGCAGTTTATCGGTTTATAGCAATCAGCCCCAGCATTTT.

This clone was seen a single time. This sequence joins TRBV7-3 and TRBJ1-6; D call uncertain. The CDR3 spans 14 residues. Per the germline V gene, CDR1 is SGHTA and CDR2 is FQGTGA. The V end lost 1 base, the J end lost 9 bases, and 10 bases lay between the germline ends. The CDR3 sequence: CASSLNVEGSPLHF. Here the CDR3 DNA reads TGTGCCAGCAGCTTAAACGTTGAGGGTTCACCCCTCCACTTT.

The CDR3 DNA reads as TGTGCCAGCAGTCTACACGAACGTGGAAACACCATATATTTT. Protein product: CASSLHERGNTIYF. The gene calls are TRBV28 and TRBJ1-3; D is uncertain. The CDR3 covers 14 residues. From germline, CDR1 is MDHEN and CDR2 SYDVKM. V lost 5 bases and J 3 bases, leaving 11 bases between the germline ends.

This clone was counted once. The chain is built from TRBV3-1 (or the pseudogene TRBV3-2) and TRBJ2-7, with TRBD1 matching over 8 bases. V shed 3 bases, J shed 7 bases, and the junction held 8 bases outside the gene matches. The CDR3 consists of 14 residues. Germline V gene data show CDR1 as LGHDT and CDR2 as YNNKEL (reference sequence). CDR3 residues: CASSHRQGAGEQYF. In nucleotides, the CDR3 is TGTGCCAGCAGCCATCGGCAGGGGGCAGGGGAGCAGTACTTC.

The genes are TRBV3-1 (or the pseudogene TRBV3-2) and TRBJ1-2; D is ambiguous. Per the germline V gene, CDR1 is LGHDT and CDR2 is YNNKEL (reference sequence). The CDR3 has 12 amino acids. Trimming shortened V by 3 bases and J by 11 bases, and 13 bases separated the two germline ends. CDR3 in amino acids: CASSQLVGSYTF. In nucleotides, the CDR3 is TGTGCCAGCAGCCAGTTGGTCGGGAGTTACACCTTC.

The chain employs TRBV28 and TRBJ2-3; 14 bases line up with TRBD2. The CDR3 is made up of 16 amino acids. Germline CDR1 and CDR2: MDHEN and SYDVKM. V was clipped by 5 bases and J by 5 bases; unmatched bases: 6. The CDR3 protein is CASSPGGLAGGDTQYF. The CDR3, as DNA: TGTGCCAGCAGTCCCGGAGGACTAGCGGGGGGAGATACGCAGTATTTT.

The CDR3 here is CASSQEGGGDTDTQYF. The DNA for the CDR3 is TGTGCCAGCAGCCAAGAAGGCGGGGGGGACACAGATACGCAGTATTTT. J is TRBJ2-3 and V is TRBV3-1 (or the pseudogene TRBV3-2); 9 bases map to TRBD2. In germline, CDR1 is LGHDT, CDR2 YNNKEL (reference sequence). This CDR3 spans 16 amino acids. V gave up 0 bases and J gave up 2 bases; unmatched junction bases: 3.

The chain links TRBV5-1 to TRBJ1-2; no reliable D call. The CDR3 extends over 13 amino acids. Germline V gene data show CDR1 as SGHRS and CDR2 as YFSETQ. Trimming took off 0 bases at V and 6 bases at J, with 9 bases between the two ends. CDR3 coding DNA: TGCGCCAGCAGCTTGGATCATGGGGATGGCTACACCTTC. Its translation: CASSLDHGDGYTF.

V gene TRBV11-3 combines with J gene TRBJ1-1, with D uncertain. CDR1 SGHNT and CDR2 YENEEA come from the germline V gene. With 1 base removed from V and 7 bases from J, the gap between germline ends came to 4 bases. The CDR3 has 11 residues. CDR3 sequence (DNA): TGTGCCAGCAGCTTAGGAGGTGAAGCTTTCTTT. It encodes CASSLGGEAFF.

The rearrangement links TRBV28 to TRBJ1-1; the match to TRBD1 covers 9 bases. This CDR3 contains 13 residues. The trim removed 10 bases at V and 5 bases at J, leaving 8 bases unmatched. Looked up from germline, CDR1 is MDHEN and CDR2 is SYDVKM. The CDR3 DNA reads as TGTGCCACCGCCGGGACAGGGAGGACTGAAGCTTTCTTT. Protein sequence: CATAGTGRTEAFF.

This sequence joins TRBV7-2 and TRBJ2-6; D perhaps matches TRBD2 (5 bases). The CDR3 extends over 16 amino acids. Deletions cut 5 bases from V and 2 bases from J, with 13 bases between. Looked up from germline, CDR1 is SGHTA and CDR2 is FQGNSA. Written as DNA, the CDR3 is TGTGCCAGCAGCCTTCGGACTGTCACTGGGGCCAACGTCCTGACTTTC. This gives the protein CASSLRTVTGANVLTF.

CDR3 residues: CASSSRGGVGTEAFF. The DNA for the CDR3 is TGTGCCAGCAGTTCCCGGGGCGGGGTGGGAACTGAAGCTTTCTTT. V and J are TRBV6-5 and TRBJ1-1; D is perhaps TRBD1 (5 bases). The length of the CDR3 is 15 residues. CDR1 MNHEY and CDR2 SVGAGI come from the germline V gene. The V and J ends lost 4 bases and 5 bases respectively, with 17 bases between them.

This rearrangement joins TRBV12-3 or TRBV12-4 to TRBJ2-7; D is undetermined. The V and J ends lost 5 bases and 0 bases respectively, with 5 bases between them. The CDR3 is 12 residues long. CDR3 residues: CASSLHSYEQYF. The CDR3 DNA is TGTGCCAGCAGTCTTCACTCCTACGAGCAGTACTTC.

The chain combines TRBV5-1 with TRBJ2-7; possibly TRBD1 for D (6 bases). Looked up from germline, CDR1 is SGHRS and CDR2 is YFSETQ. V was shortened by 0 bases and J by 2 bases, with 12 bases between the two germline ends. The CDR3 spans 15 residues. Here the CDR3 reads CASSLETGFAYEQYF. The CDR3 nucleotides are TGCGCCAGCAGCTTGGAAACAGGGTTCGCCTACGAGCAGTACTTC.

CDR3 in DNA: TGTGCCAGCAGTGAGCAGGGTGGCAATCAGCCCCAGCATTTT. As protein: CASSEQGGNQPQHF. The J gene is TRBJ1-5, the V gene TRBV2; TRBD1 is a possible D gene (5 bases). Trimming cost V 3 bases and J 2 bases, with 8 bases left between them. The germline V gene has CDR1 SNHLY and CDR2 FYNNEI. CDR3 length: 14 residues.